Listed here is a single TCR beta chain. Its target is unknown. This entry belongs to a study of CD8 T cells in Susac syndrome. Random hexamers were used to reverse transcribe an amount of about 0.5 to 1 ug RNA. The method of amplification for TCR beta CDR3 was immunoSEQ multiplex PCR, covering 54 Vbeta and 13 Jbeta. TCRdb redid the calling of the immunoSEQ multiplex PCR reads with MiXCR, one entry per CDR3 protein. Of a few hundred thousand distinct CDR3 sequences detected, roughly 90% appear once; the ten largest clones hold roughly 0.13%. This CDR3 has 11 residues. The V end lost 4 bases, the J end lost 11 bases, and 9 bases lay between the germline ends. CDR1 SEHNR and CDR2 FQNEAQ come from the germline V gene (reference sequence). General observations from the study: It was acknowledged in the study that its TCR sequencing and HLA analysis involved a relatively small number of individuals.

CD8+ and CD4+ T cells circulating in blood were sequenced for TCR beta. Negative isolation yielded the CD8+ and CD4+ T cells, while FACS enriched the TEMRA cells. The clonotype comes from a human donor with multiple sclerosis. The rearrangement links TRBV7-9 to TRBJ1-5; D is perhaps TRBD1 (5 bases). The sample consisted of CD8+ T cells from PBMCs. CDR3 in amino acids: CASSSRGAQHF. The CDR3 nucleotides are TGTGCCAGCAGCTCCCGGGGGGCCCAGCATTTT.